This TCR beta chain was obtained from a study of blood T cell repertoires in COVID-19. Study overall: The origin of the acute and convalescent COVID-19 samples was the United States, Italy and Spain. T cells, B-cell-depleted T cells, or PBMCs supplied cDNA or gDNA.

The CDR3 length is 19 residues. J lost 0 bases, V lost 3 bases, and 6 bases had no gene match. From germline, CDR1 is SGHVS and CDR2 FQNEAQ. Original data processing: Amplifying reference gene primers gave estimates of nucleated cell counts. Profiling relied on immunoSEQ multiplex PCR, and the TCRdb table lists in-frame clones only, not all of them. That table gives V, J and clone size, and the DNA gave D and trimming. Among around 120,000 clones, approximately 86% were seen once, and the ten largest hold 0.7% to 0.9%. Sample: peripheral blood. The rearrangement uses TRBV7-8 and TRBJ2-6; 12 bases line up with TRBD2. This TCR was recovered from a woman aged 50 to 65 with active or convalescent COVID-19. CDR3 DNA sequence: TGTGCCAGCAGCTTCCTACGGACTAGCGGGACCTCTGGGGCCAACGTCCTGACTTTC. This codes for CASSFLRTSGTSGANVLTF.